This TCR beta chain was identified during a study of CD8+CD57+ T cells in acquired aplastic anemia. General study findings and limits: With respect to CD8+ Simpson's diversity, patients and controls did not differ significantly.

TCR beta VDJ and CDR3 were profiled, and genomic DNA was the template. One entry per CDR3 protein results from TCRdb running MiXCR on the reads. Of 270,000 or so distinct CDR3 sequences listed, 82% are singletons. Germline-derived CDR1 and CDR2 are DFQATT and SNEGSKA (reference sequence). The CDR3 runs to 16 residues. V lost 3 bases to trimming and J lost 2 bases; unmatched junction nucleotides: 7. Regarding this clonotype: Its antigen is not known.

CD8+CD57+ cell expansion, shown by flow cytometry, had occurred in the patients selected for sequencing. This chain uses TRBV20-1 with TRBJ2-3; 11 bases are shared with TRBD2. The clonotype comes from a human donor with aplastic anemia. Sequencing used sorted CD4+, CD8+, or CD8+CD57+ T cells (not recorded which) from PBMCs. Here the CDR3 reads CSARTILAGDTDTQYF. The CDR3 region has the DNA TGCAGTGCTAGGACGATACTAGCGGGGGACACAGATACGCAGTATTTT.